The clone carrying this T cell receptor beta chain was counted ten times or more. Antigen unknown. Per germline, CDR1 SGHAT and CDR2 FQNNGV. There are 15 residues in the CDR3. Trimming left V 6 bases short and J 4 bases short, with 18 bases between. Through Arm-PCR of CDR3 regions and iRepertoire HTBI primers, TCR beta libraries were built. TCRdb re-derived calls from the multiplex PCR reads in MiXCR, one entry per CDR3 protein. Among 310,000 or so distinct CDR3 sequences listed, roughly a fifth were seen once. These data originate in a study of regulatory T cells in long-lasting Graves disease. Findings and caveats of the study: Persistent cases favored TRBV28, TRBJ1-2 and TRBJ2-5. For persistent Graves' patients, TCR diversity was lower than for newly diagnosed ones.

Time point denoted: persistent/refractory GD, antithyroid drugs over 5 years with positive TRAb. From PBMCs, RNA was extracted and then used to make the TCR library. American Thyroid Association guidelines served as the basis for diagnosing Graves' disease. The chain joins TRBV11-2 to TRBJ1-2; tentative D call: TRBD1 (5 bases). The starting material was peripheral blood mononuclear cells (PBMCs), obtained when the disease was refractory, from a patient treated with antithyroid drugs. The origin of this receptor is a female donor with Graves disease. In DNA form, the CDR3 reads TGTGCCAGCAGGGACACCGACATTTCCCTCTATGGCTACACCTTC. Translating it yields CASRDTDISLYGYTF.